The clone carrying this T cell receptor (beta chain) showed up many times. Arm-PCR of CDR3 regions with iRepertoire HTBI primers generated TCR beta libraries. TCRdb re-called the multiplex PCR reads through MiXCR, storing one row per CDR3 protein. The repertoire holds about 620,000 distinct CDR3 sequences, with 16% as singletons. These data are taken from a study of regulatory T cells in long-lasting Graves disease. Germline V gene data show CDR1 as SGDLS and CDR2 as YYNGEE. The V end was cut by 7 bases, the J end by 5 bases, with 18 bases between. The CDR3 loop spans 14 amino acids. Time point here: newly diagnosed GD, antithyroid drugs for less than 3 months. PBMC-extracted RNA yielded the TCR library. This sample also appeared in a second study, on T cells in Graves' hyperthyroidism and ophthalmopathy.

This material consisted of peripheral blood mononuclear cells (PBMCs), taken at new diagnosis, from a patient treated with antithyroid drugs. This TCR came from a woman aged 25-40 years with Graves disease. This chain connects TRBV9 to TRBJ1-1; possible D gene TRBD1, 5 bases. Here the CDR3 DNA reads TGTGCCAGCCAACCTTGGGAGGGGTCGACTGAAGCTTTCTTT. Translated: CASQPWEGSTEAFF.